Presented here are 12 T cell receptor beta chains from one specimen sequenced in a study of blood T cell repertoires in COVID-19. Produced via immunoSEQ multiplex PCR; TCRdb's table is partial and in-frame only. Of around 280,000 clones listed, about 82% were seen once; the top ten hold around 4.5%. Input material: peripheral blood. The receptors were sampled from a woman aged 50 to 65 with active or convalescent COVID-19.

This chain joins TRBV7-9 and TRBJ2-1; 13 bases agree with TRBD2. Trimming took 4 bases from V and 4 from J; bases not matched to a gene: 4. CDR3 length: 16 amino acids. Germline V gene data show CDR1 as SEHNR and CDR2 as FQNEAQ (reference sequence). CDR3 sequence (DNA): TGTGCCAGCAGCTCGGGACTAGCGGGAATATACAATGAGCAGTTCTTC. This translates into CASSSGLAGIYNEQFF. The complete variable domain, with remaining parts taken from reference TRBV7-9 and TRBJ2-1, reads DTGVSQNPRHKITKRGQNVTFRCDPISEHNRLYWYRQTLGQGPEFLTYFQNEAQLEKSRLLSDRFSAERPKGSFSTLEIQRTEQGDSAMYLCASSSGLAGIYNEQFFGPGTRLTVL.

This chain links TRBV18 with TRBJ2-1, with D perhaps TRBD2 (5 bases). Per germline, CDR1 KGHSH and CDR2 LQKENI. CDR3 length equals 16 residues. V gave up 1 base and J gave up 7 bases, with 17 bases separating them. CDR3 in amino acids: CASSPRGSVIGNEQFF. The DNA for the CDR3 is TGTGCCAGCTCACCACGAGGGAGCGTCATCGGTAATGAGCAGTTCTTC.

V is TRBV7-2 and J is TRBJ2-5; TRBD2 agrees at 8 bases. With 3 bases clipped from V and 4 bases from J, the junction kept 7 bases outside the gene matches. CDR3 length: 15 amino acids. Germline CDR1 and CDR2: SGHTA and FQGNSA. CDR3 nucleotide sequence: TGTGCCAGCAGCTTGGGAGCGGGAGAGGGAGAGACCCAGTACTTC. This gives the protein CASSLGAGEGETQYF.

This chain joins TRBV7-2 and TRBJ2-3; D perhaps matches TRBD2 (6 bases). Germline CDR1 and CDR2: SGHTA and FQGNSA. The CDR3 is made up of 14 amino acids. With 5 bases removed from V and 6 bases from J, the gap between germline ends came to 15 bases. The CDR3 coding sequence is TGTGCCAGCAGCGACGCCGGAGGGATGGATACGCAGTATTTT. Its translation is CASSDAGGMDTQYF.

The chain is built from TRBV6-5 and TRBJ1-2; the match to TRBD1 covers 8 bases. V dropped 4 bases and J dropped 4; count of bases not matched to a gene: 5. The germline gives CDR1 MNHEY, CDR2 SVGAGI. This CDR3 comprises 14 residues. The DNA of the CDR3 is TGTGCCAGCAGTTCGGACAGGGTCGTCTATGGCTACACCTTC. This codes for CASSSDRVVYGYTF.

V is TRBV15 and J is TRBJ1-3; tentative D call: TRBD1 (5 bases). The CDR3 extends over 15 amino acids. Germline V gene data show CDR1 as LNHNV and CDR2 as YYDKDF (reference sequence). Trimming stripped 0 bases from V and 4 bases from J, with 10 bases between. The CDR3 nucleotides read TGTGCCACCAGCAGAGATCTCAGGGCCGGAAACACCATATATTTT. Translating gives CATSRDLRAGNTIYF.

The chain employs TRBV4-1 and TRBJ2-2; no clear D. Germline CDR1 and CDR2: MGHRA and YSYEKL. V was shortened by 4 bases and J by 1 base, with 7 bases between the two germline ends. This CDR3 has 14 residues. The CDR3 region is CASSLTENTGELFF. The CDR3 DNA is TGCGCCAGCAGCCTAACAGAGAACACCGGGGAGCTGTTTTTT.

The chain carries TRBV27 and TRBJ2-7; tentative D call: TRBD1 (5 bases). V lost 5 bases to trimming and J lost 0 bases, with 8 bases between them. The V gene's germline CDR1 is MNHEY and CDR2 SMNVEV (reference sequence). The CDR3 covers 13 residues. CDR3 coding DNA: TGTGCCAGCAGTGAACAGGCCTCCTACGAGCAGTACTTC. As protein: CASSEQASYEQYF.

The chain joins TRBV25-1 to TRBJ1-1; 8 bases map to TRBD1. Trimming removed 5 bases from V and 4 bases from J; junction bases left unmatched: 6. CDR1 and CDR2 (germline): MGHDK, SYGVNS. The CDR3 sequence is 14 residues long. For the CDR3, the DNA is TGTGCCAGCAGTATAACAGGGGGAGGCACTGAAGCTTTCTTT. It yields the protein CASSITGGGTEAFF. The full variable domain, completed using reference TRBV25-1 and TRBJ1-1, is EADIYQTPRYLVIGTGKKITLECSQTMGHDKMYWYQQDPGMELHLIHYSYGVNSTEKGDLSSESTVSRIRTEHFPLTLESARPSHTSQYLCASSITGGGTEAFFGQGTRLTVV.

The gene calls are TRBV4-2 and TRBJ1-2; no clear D gene. Germline CDR1 reads LGHNA; CDR2 reads YNFKEQ. The V end lost 2 bases, the J end lost 4 bases, and 8 bases lay between the germline ends. This CDR3 comprises 13 residues. The DNA for the CDR3 is TGTGCCAGCAGCCAAACAAGATCCTATGGCTACACCTTC. Amino acid sequence: CASSQTRSYGYTF.

This rearrangement joins TRBV28 to TRBJ1-2, with 9 bases that match TRBD1. This CDR3 has 15 amino acids. Germline loops: CDR1 MDHEN, CDR2 SYDVKM. V gave up 9 bases and J gave up 4 bases; unmatched junction bases: 12. CDR3 amino acids: CASRTRGQGIYGYTF. CDR3 in DNA: TGTGCCAGTAGAACACGGGGACAGGGTATCTATGGCTACACCTTC.

Remarks on this clone: This specimen includes other DNA sequences encoding the same CDR3. The rearrangement joins TRBV18 to TRBJ1-1; D remains ambiguous. CDR1 is KGHSH, CDR2 LQKENI, per germline. The CDR3 extends over 14 amino acids. Trimming left V 2 bases short and J 0 bases short, with 7 bases between. In nucleotides, the CDR3 is TGTGCCAGCTCACCAGCCCAGATGAACACTGAAGCTTTCTTT. It is translated as CASSPAQMNTEAFF. The full variable domain, rest sourced from reference TRBV18 and TRBJ1-1, is NAGVMQNPRHLVRRRGQEARLRCSPMKGHSHVYWYRQLPEEGLKFMVYLQKENIIDESGMPKERFSAEFPKEGPSILRIQQVVRGDSAAYFCASSPAQMNTEAFFGQGTRLTVV.